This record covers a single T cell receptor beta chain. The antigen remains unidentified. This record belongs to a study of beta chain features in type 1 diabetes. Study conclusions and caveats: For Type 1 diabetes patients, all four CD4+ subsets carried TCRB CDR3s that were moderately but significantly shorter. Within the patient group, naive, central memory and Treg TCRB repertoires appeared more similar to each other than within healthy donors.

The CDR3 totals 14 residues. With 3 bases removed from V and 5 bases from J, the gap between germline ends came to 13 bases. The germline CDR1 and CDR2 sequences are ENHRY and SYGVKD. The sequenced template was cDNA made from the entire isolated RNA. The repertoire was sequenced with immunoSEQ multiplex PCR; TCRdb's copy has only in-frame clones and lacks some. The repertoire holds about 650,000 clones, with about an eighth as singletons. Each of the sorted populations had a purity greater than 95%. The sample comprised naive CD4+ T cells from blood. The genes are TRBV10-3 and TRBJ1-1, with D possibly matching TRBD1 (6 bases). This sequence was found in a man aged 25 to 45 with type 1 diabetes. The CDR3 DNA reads TGTGCCATCAGTGAAGGGGGGCAAGGTACTGAAGCTTTCTTT. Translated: CAISEGGQGTEAFF.